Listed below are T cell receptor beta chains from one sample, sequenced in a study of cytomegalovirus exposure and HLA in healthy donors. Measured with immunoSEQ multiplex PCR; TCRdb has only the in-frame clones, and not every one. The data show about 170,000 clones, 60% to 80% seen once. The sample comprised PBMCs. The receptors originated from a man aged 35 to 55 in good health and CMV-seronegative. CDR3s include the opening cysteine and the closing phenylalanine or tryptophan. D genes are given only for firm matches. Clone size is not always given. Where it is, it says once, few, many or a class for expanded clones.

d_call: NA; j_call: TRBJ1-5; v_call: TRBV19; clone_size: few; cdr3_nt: TGTGCCAGTAGTACCGAGCCGGGCAATCAGCCCCAGCATTTT; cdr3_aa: CASSTEPGNQPQHF
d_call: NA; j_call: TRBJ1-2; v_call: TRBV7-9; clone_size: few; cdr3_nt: TGTGCCAGCAGCTTCACGGACTATGGCTACACCTTC; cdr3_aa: CASSFTDYGYTF
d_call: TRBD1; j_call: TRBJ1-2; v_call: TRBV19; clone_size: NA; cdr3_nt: TGTGCCAGCGATGGAACAGGGGATAAGCGGAGTGGCTACACCTTC; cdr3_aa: CASDGTGDKRSGYTF
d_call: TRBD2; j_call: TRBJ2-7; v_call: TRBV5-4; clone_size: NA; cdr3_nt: TGTGCCAGCAGCGTCGGGACTAGCGGGAGTTACGAGCAGTACTTC; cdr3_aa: CASSVGTSGSYEQYF
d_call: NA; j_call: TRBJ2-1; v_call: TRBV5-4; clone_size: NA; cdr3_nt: TGTGCCAGCAGCTTGGAGGCGGGTTACAATGAGCAGTTCTTC; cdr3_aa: CASSLEAGYNEQFF
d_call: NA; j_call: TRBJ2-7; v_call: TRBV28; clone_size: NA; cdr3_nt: TGTGCCAGCAGTTTATCGCCCGGGTCCTCCTACGAGCAGTACTTC; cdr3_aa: CASSLSPGSSYEQYF
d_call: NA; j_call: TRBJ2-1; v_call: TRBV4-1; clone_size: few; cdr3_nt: TGCGCCAGCAGCTTAAGTCCGTCCGCGGCCTCCTACAATGAGCAGTTCTTC; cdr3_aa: CASSLSPSAASYNEQFF
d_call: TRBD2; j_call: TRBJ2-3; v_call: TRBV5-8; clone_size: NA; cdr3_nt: TGTGCCACCTCTAGCGGGGGTGGCGCAGATACGCAGTATTTT; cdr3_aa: CATSSGGGADTQYF
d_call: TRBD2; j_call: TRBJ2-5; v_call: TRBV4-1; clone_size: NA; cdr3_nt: TGCGCCAGCAGCCAAGATCGACTAGCGGGACAAGAGACCCAGTACTTC; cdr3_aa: CASSQDRLAGQETQYF
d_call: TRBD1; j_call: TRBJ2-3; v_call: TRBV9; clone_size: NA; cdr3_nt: TGTGCCAGCAGCGCTACTCTCGACAGGGGAGATACGCAGTATTTT; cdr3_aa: CASSATLDRGDTQYF
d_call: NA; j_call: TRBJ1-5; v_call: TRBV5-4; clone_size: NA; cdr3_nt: TGTGCCAGCAGCTTGGACGGGTATCAGCCCCAGCATTTT; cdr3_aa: CASSLDGYQPQHF
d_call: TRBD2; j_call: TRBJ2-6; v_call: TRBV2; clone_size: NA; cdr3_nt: TGTGCCAGGGGGACTAGCGGGGGCCTTGGGGCCAACGTCCTGACTTTC; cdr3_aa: CARGTSGGLGANVLTF
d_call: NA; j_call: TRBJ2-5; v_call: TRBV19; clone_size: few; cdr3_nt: TGTGCCAGTAAACTGAGCCTCCAAGAGACCCAGTACTTC; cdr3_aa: CASKLSLQETQYF
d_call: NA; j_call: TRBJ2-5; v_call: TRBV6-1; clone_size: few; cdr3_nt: TGTGCCAGCAGTGATTACAGGGAAGAGACCCAGTACTTC; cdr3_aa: CASSDYREETQYF
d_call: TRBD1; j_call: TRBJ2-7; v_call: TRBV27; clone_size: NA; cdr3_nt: TGTGCCAGCAGTTTATCATCCGGGACAGGGAGCGAGCAGTACTTC; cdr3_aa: CASSLSSGTGSEQYF
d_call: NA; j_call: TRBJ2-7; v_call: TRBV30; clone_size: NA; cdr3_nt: TGTGCCTGGAACGGACAGTCCTTTAGTTACGAGCAGTACTTC; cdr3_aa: CAWNGQSFSYEQYF
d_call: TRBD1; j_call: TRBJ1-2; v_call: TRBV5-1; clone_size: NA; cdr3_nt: TGCGCCAGCAGCTTGGCCGGCGACAGGGGAGGTGGCTACACCTTC; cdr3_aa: CASSLAGDRGGGYTF
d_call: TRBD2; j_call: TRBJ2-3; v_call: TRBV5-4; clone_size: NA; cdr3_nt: TGTGCCAGCAGCCCGGGGGGGGCGGTTTTGCTCACAGATACGCAGTATTTT; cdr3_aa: CASSPGGAVLLTDTQYF
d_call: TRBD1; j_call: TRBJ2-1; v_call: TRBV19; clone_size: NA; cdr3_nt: TGTGCCAGTAGGACCGGGACAGGGACCTACAATGAGCAGTTCTTC; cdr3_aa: CASRTGTGTYNEQFF
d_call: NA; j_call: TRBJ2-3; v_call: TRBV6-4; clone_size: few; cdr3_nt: TGTGCCAGCAGTGACCATGGGGGGGCCGGGGATACGCAGTATTTT; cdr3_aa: CASSDHGGAGDTQYF
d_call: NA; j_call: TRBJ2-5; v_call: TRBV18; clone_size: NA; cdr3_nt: TGTGCCAGCTCACGATCGGGAGCCGGGACAGCCCAAGAGACCCAGTACTTC; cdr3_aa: CASSRSGAGTAQETQYF
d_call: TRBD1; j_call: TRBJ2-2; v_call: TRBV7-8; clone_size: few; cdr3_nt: TGTGCCAGCAGCCAATACACCGGGACAGCGAACACCGGGGAGCTGTTTTTT; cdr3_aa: CASSQYTGTANTGELFF
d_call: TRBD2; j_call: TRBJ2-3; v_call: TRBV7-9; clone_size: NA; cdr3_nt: TGTGCCAGCACATTAGCGGGAGACACAGATACGCAGTATTTT; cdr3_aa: CASTLAGDTDTQYF
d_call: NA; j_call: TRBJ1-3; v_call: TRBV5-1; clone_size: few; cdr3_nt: TGCGCCAGCAGCTTGGATGGTCGACAGGCGCTATCTGGAAACACCATATATTTT; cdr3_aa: CASSLDGRQALSGNTIYF
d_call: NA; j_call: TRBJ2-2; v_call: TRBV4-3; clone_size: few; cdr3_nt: TGCGCCAGCAGCCAAGATCTGGGGTGGGGGGACACCGGGGAGCTGTTTTTT; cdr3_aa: CASSQDLGWGDTGELFF
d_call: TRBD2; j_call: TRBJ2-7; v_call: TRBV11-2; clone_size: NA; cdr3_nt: TGTGCCAGCAGCTTAACGGCGGACGCCGGGAGGGAGCAGTACTTC; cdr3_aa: CASSLTADAGREQYF
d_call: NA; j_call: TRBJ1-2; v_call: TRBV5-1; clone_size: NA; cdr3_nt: TGCGCCAGCAGCTCTAACGGAGTAACTAACTATGGCTACACCTTC; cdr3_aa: CASSSNGVTNYGYTF
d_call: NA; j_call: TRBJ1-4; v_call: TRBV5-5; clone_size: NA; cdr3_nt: TGTGCCAGCAGCCGGGAGGGGGCTAATGAAAAACTGTTTTTT; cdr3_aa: CASSREGANEKLFF